What follows is one TCR beta chain and its context. Its antigen remains unidentified. Generated by immunoSEQ multiplex PCR, the TCRdb table keeps only in-frame clones and is missing some. The table has roughly 350,000 clones, roughly 89% seen once. This sample is part of a study of cytomegalovirus exposure and HLA in healthy donors. Overall study context: The 120 validation repertoires were reported in a later analysis to have been generated on the same platform as the 666 first-cohort repertoires.

Regarding the study as a whole: Diagnosis of cytomegalovirus status made by the classifier reportedly showed high specificity and sensitivity. It was 164 TCR beta chains that were listed as cytomegalovirus-associated. Confirmation in vitro established that a few CMV-associated chains were specific for CMV antigens.

This CDR3 is built from 15 residues. Germline lookup yields CDR1 SGDLS and CDR2 YYNGEE. V was cut by 1 base and J by 6 bases, with 14 bases left in between. Sequencing input: PBMCs. The J gene is TRBJ2-1, the V gene TRBV9; tentatively, D is TRBD2 (6 bases). The receptor was isolated from a woman between 18 and 30 years old in good health and CMV-seronegative. CDR3 region: CASSVSPGLVNEQFF. For the CDR3, the DNA is TGTGCCAGCAGCGTAAGCCCGGGACTGGTCAATGAGCAGTTCTTC. The full variable domain, completed using reference TRBV9 and TRBJ2-1, is DSGVTQTPKHLITATGQRVTLRCSPRSGDLSVYWYQQSLDQGLQFLIQYYNGEERAKGNILERFSAQQFPDLHSELNLSSLELGDSALYFCASSVSPGLVNEQFFGPGTRLTVL.